Following are 28 T cell receptor beta chains from one sample sequenced in a study of OX40 agonist ivuxolimab in advanced cancers. Generated by immunoSEQ multiplex PCR, the TCRdb table keeps only in-frame clones and is missing some. The sample holds fewer than 130,000 clones; 89% are singletons and the top ten take about 0.25%. The material sequenced was CD4+ or CD8+ T cells sorted from blood, taken in a trial of the OX40 agonist ivuxolimab. The receptor set was obtained from an adult with an advanced solid tumor such as melanoma, head and neck, liver or kidney cancer.

The chain combines TRBV11-2 with TRBJ2-3; 9 bases agree with TRBD2. CDR3 length: 15 residues. The junction had 7 bases not matched to a gene; V was cut back by 4 bases and J by 5 bases. Per the germline V gene, CDR1 is SGHAT and CDR2 is FQNNGV. The DNA for the CDR3 is TGTGCCAGCAGCTGGACTAGCGCGAATGGAGATACGCAGTATTTT. It yields the protein CASSWTSANGDTQYF.

The sample holds one count of this clone. The chain has TRBV11-2 and TRBJ2-2; D gene uncertain. From germline, CDR1 is SGHAT and CDR2 FQNNGV. The CDR3 runs to 17 residues. The germline V and J ends were trimmed by 0 bases and 1 base, with 12 bases remaining between them. The CDR3 is CASSLEGRAVNTGELFF. CDR3 DNA: TGTGCCAGCAGCTTAGAAGGGCGTGCAGTGAACACCGGGGAGCTGTTTTTT.

The chain uses TRBV18 and TRBJ1-1, with D maybe TRBD1 (6 bases). The CDR3 is 14 residues long. Trimming took 7 bases from V and 3 from J, leaving 15 bases between them. Germline V gene lookup returns CDR1 KGHSH and CDR2 LQKENI. CDR3 in DNA: TGTGCCAGCTTCCCTGGAGGGGGAGACACTGAAGCTTTCTTT. This encodes CASFPGGGDTEAFF.

The V gene is TRBV6-5, the J gene TRBJ1-2; 7 positions match TRBD1. The CDR3 spans 13 residues. Unmatched junction bases numbered 0, after V lost 2 bases and J lost 3 bases. Germline-derived CDR1 and CDR2 are MNHEY and SVGAGI. The CDR3 is CASSYGTDYGYTF. The CDR3 region has the DNA TGTGCCAGCAGTTACGGGACAGACTATGGCTACACCTTC.

The chain recombines TRBV6-5 with TRBJ2-1; no clear D gene. The CDR3 extends over 13 amino acids. Germline lookup yields CDR1 MNHEY and CDR2 SVGAGI. Deletions cut 6 bases from V and 0 bases from J, with 6 bases between. The chain's CDR3 is CASRRGSYNEQFF. As DNA, the CDR3 is TGTGCCAGCAGGAGAGGCTCCTACAATGAGCAGTTCTTC.

Only one count was recorded for this clone. This sequence joins TRBV19 and TRBJ2-5; the match to TRBD2 covers 8 bases. Germline V gives CDR1 LNHDA, CDR2 SQIVND (reference sequence). The CDR3 has 13 amino acids. Trimming took 5 bases from V and 3 from J; bases not matched to a gene: 2. The CDR3 nucleotides are TGTGCCAGTAGTCAGCGGGAGAAAGAGACCCAGTACTTC. This translates into CASSQREKETQYF.

The chain uses TRBV6-5 and TRBJ1-1, with unresolved D. In germline, CDR1 is MNHEY, CDR2 SVGAGI. The CDR3 totals 14 residues. Trimming pared 2 bases from V and 2 bases from J, leaving 9 bases between. The CDR3 DNA reads TGTGCCAGCAGTTACCGGCAAACTAACACTGAAGCTTTCTTT. Translated: CASSYRQTNTEAFF.

The chain links TRBV5-4 to TRBJ2-3, with D tentatively TRBD1 or TRBD2 (5 bases each). Germline V gene data show CDR1 as SGHNT and CDR2 as YYREEE (reference sequence). The CDR3 is 15 residues long. V was trimmed by 2 bases and J by 2 bases, leaving 12 bases between them. CDR3 protein: CASSFGGDSTDTQYF. CDR3 sequence (DNA): TGTGCCAGCAGCTTTGGGGGAGACTCCACAGATACGCAGTATTTT.

V and J are TRBV28 and TRBJ1-2, with 9 nucleotides matching TRBD1. This CDR3 is 15 amino acids long. J gave up 8 bases and V 4 bases, and 11 bases lay outside the gene matches. Germline V gene lookup returns CDR1 MDHEN and CDR2 SYDVKM. The CDR3 is CASSSPDNRGRGYTF. The CDR3 region has the DNA TGTGCCAGCAGTTCGCCTGATAACAGGGGGCGAGGCTACACCTTC.

The chain uses TRBV18 and TRBJ2-7; D remains ambiguous. V dropped 5 bases and J dropped 4 bases, with 15 bases sitting between them. Looked up from germline, CDR1 is KGHSH and CDR2 is LQKENI. The CDR3 spans 14 residues. This CDR3 is CASSKSDGRYEQYF. The CDR3 DNA is TGTGCCAGCTCAAAGTCAGATGGAAGGTACGAGCAGTACTTC. The complete variable domain, with remaining parts taken from reference TRBV18 and TRBJ2-7, reads NAGVMQNPRHLVRRRGQEARLRCSPMKGHSHVYWYRQLPEEGLKFMVYLQKENIIDESGMPKERFSAEFPKEGPSILRIQQVVRGDSAAYFCASSKSDGRYEQYFGPGTRLTVT.

This clone was counted only a few times. This chain uses TRBV5-4 with TRBJ1-4; 9 nucleotides align to TRBD1. The CDR3 extends over 15 amino acids. The ends lost 0 bases at V and 7 bases at J; junction bases unmatched: 4. Per the germline V gene, CDR1 is SGHNT and CDR2 is YYREEE (reference sequence). The CDR3 region is CASSLVGTGSEKLFF. The CDR3 DNA reads TGTGCCAGCAGCTTGGTCGGGACAGGGTCTGAAAAACTGTTTTTT.

V gene TRBV5-1 combines with J gene TRBJ1-1; 7 nucleotides agree with TRBD1. After removal of 2 bases from V and 0 bases from J, the junction contained 7 bases not matched to a gene. Looked up from germline, CDR1 is SGHRS and CDR2 is YFSETQ. The length of the CDR3 is 16 residues. In DNA, the CDR3 is TGCGCCAGCAGCTTAACGACAGGGAACGTGAACACTGAAGCTTTCTTT. The encoded protein is CASSLTTGNVNTEAFF.

This clone has just one count. This rearrangement joins TRBV19 to TRBJ2-5, with D unresolved. The CDR3 contains 14 residues. V dropped 1 base and J dropped 4 bases, with 10 bases sitting between them. Per the germline V gene, CDR1 is LNHDA and CDR2 is SQIVND (reference sequence). The CDR3 DNA is TGTGCCAGTAGTATAGGCCCCTCGGTAGAGACCCAGTACTTC. Protein sequence: CASSIGPSVETQYF.

The chain carries TRBV9 and TRBJ2-2; D gene uncertain. Trimming stripped 0 bases from V and 3 bases from J, with 12 bases between. Looked up from germline, CDR1 is SGDLS and CDR2 is YYNGEE. The length of the CDR3 is 16 residues. CDR3 residues: CASSVDARVYTGELFF. The CDR3 DNA follows: TGTGCCAGCAGCGTAGACGCCAGAGTCTACACCGGGGAGCTGTTTTTT.

The rearrangement uses TRBV7-2 and TRBJ1-2; D possibly corresponds to TRBD1 (5 bases). Between the trimmed V and J ends, which lost 5 bases and 4 bases, there was a span of 14 bases. The CDR3 totals 14 residues. Germline CDR1 and CDR2: SGHTA and FQGNSA. CDR3 bases: TGTGCCAGCAGCCCGACGACAGCAGCCTATGGCTACACCTTC. Its translation is CASSPTTAAYGYTF.

This rearrangement joins TRBV5-5 to TRBJ1-1; no definite D call. This CDR3 has 15 amino acids. V lost 1 base, J lost 5 bases, and 15 bases lay in between. CDR1 and CDR2 (germline): SGHKS, YYEKEE (reference sequence). The CDR3 DNA sequence: TGTGCCAGCAGCTTGCGGGGAAACCCGTCGACTGAAGCTTTCTTT. As protein: CASSLRGNPSTEAFF. Full variable domain (rest looked up from reference TRBV5-5 and TRBJ1-1): DAGVTQSPTHLIKTRGQQVTLRCSPISGHKSVSWYQQVLGQGPQFIFQYYEKEERGRGNFPDRFSARQFPNYSSELNVNALLLGDSALYLCASSLRGNPSTEAFFGQGTRLTVV.

J is TRBJ1-5 and V is TRBV5-6; D may be TRBD1 (5 bases). CDR1 and CDR2 from the germline V gene are SGHDT and YYEEEE. Trimming took off 0 bases at V and 3 bases at J, with 13 bases between the two ends. The CDR3 loop spans 16 amino acids. CDR3: CASSLDQGLYNQPQHF. For the CDR3, the DNA is TGTGCCAGCAGCTTGGATCAGGGCCTCTACAATCAGCCCCAGCATTTT.

The V and J genes are TRBV11-2 and TRBJ2-2; D could derive from TRBD1 or TRBD2 (5 bases each). CDR1 is SGHAT and CDR2 is FQNNGV in the germline V gene. The CDR3 consists of 15 residues. The V gene lost 3 bases and the J gene lost 3 bases, with 11 bases spanning the gap. The CDR3 coding sequence is TGTGCCAGCAGCTTGGGACCGAGAGACACCGGGGAGCTGTTTTTT. Its translation is CASSLGPRDTGELFF.

V and J are TRBV5-1 and TRBJ1-4; D might be TRBD1 (6 bases). Trimming took 4 bases from V and 8 from J, leaving 15 bases between them. The CDR3 runs 14 residues. CDR1 is SGHRS, CDR2 YFSETQ, per germline. CDR3 sequence: CASSPTGISEKLFF. DNA for the CDR3: TGCGCCAGCAGCCCCACAGGGATTAGCGAAAAACTGTTTTTT. Combining the CDR3 with reference TRBV5-1 and TRBJ1-4 gives the whole variable domain KAGVTQTPRYLIKTRGQQVTLSCSPISGHRSVSWYQQTPGQGLQFLFEYFSETQRNKGNFPGRFSGRQFSNSRSEMNVSTLELGDSALYLCASSPTGISEKLFFGSGTQLSVL.

The J gene is TRBJ2-2, the V gene TRBV7-3, with D perhaps TRBD2 (6 bases). CDR1 is SGHTA and CDR2 is FQGTGA in the germline V gene. This CDR3 spans 14 amino acids. V lost 4 bases and J 1 base, leaving 7 bases between the germline ends. CDR3 region: CASSSTRNTGELFF. CDR3 in DNA: TGTGCCAGCAGCTCGACTAGGAACACCGGGGAGCTGTTTTTT.

CDR3 sequence (DNA): TGTGCCAGCAGTTTGCAAGGACAGGGAGCTAACTATGGCTACACCTTC. This encodes CASSLQGQGANYGYTF. The chain links TRBV27 to TRBJ1-2; 8 bases match TRBD1. V trimming: 3 bases; J trimming: 0 bases; junction bases outside the gene matches: 6. Germline V gene data show CDR1 as MNHEY and CDR2 as SMNVEV (reference sequence). This CDR3 comprises 16 residues.

This clone is a singleton in its sample. V and J are TRBV11-2 and TRBJ2-1; D is unresolved. The germline V gene has CDR1 SGHAT and CDR2 FQNNGV. The CDR3 runs to 15 residues. V was cut by 2 bases and J by 2 bases, with 10 bases left in between. As DNA, the CDR3 is TGTGCCAGCAGCTTAAGCCCGAACGCCTACAATGAGCAGTTCTTC. Its translation: CASSLSPNAYNEQFF.

This rearrangement joins TRBV28 to TRBJ2-1, with TRBD1 matching 7 bases. CDR3 length equals 18 residues. Germline CDR1 reads MDHEN; CDR2 reads SYDVKM. Germline trimming cut 4 bases from V and 5 bases from J; bases unmatched to any gene: 17. The CDR3 coding sequence is TGTGCCAGCAGTTCCTTGACAGGGAATCCTCTATTAGACAATGAGCAGTTCTTC. Amino acid sequence: CASSSLTGNPLLDNEQFF.

This sequence joins TRBV6-5 and TRBJ2-7, with 7 bases that match TRBD1. V lost 4 bases and J lost 3; bases outside the gene matches: 3. This CDR3 comprises 13 residues. Germline V lookup: CDR1 MNHEY, CDR2 SVGAGI. CDR3 bases: TGTGCCAGCAGTTCCGGGACAGTCTACGAGCAGTACTTC. Its translation: CASSSGTVYEQYF.

This sequence joins TRBV5-4 and TRBJ2-3; 7 positions agree with TRBD2. The CDR3 totals 17 residues. Germline V gene sequence: CDR1 SGHNT, CDR2 YYREEE (reference sequence). Trimming took 0 bases from V and 2 from J; bases not matched to a gene: 9. The CDR3 DNA sequence: TGTGCCAGCAGCTTGGGGTTAGCGGGTGATAACACAGATACGCAGTATTTT. Protein: CASSLGLAGDNTDTQYF.

The chain links TRBV28 to TRBJ2-5; D may correspond to TRBD1 or TRBD2 (6 bases each). The CDR3 consists of 15 residues. Per the germline V gene, CDR1 is MDHEN and CDR2 is SYDVKM. Trimming shortened V by 5 bases and J by 4 bases, and 17 bases separated the two germline ends. CDR3 loop: CASSPVSGAGETQYF. The CDR3 region has the DNA TGTGCCAGCAGTCCCGTGTCGGGGGCGGGAGAGACCCAGTACTTC.

V is TRBV6-1 and J is TRBJ2-7; D remains ambiguous. Deletions cut 2 bases from V and 2 bases from J, with 16 bases between. Germline assignment: CDR1 MNHNS and CDR2 SASEGT. This CDR3 contains 16 residues. The CDR3 DNA sequence: TGTGCCAGCAGTGAATTCGTTCCCCGATACCCCTACGAGCAGTACTTC. Amino acids: CASSEFVPRYPYEQYF.

This rearrangement joins TRBV28 to TRBJ1-1; 10 bases agree with TRBD1. In germline, CDR1 is MDHEN, CDR2 SYDVKM. The CDR3 has 13 residues. J was trimmed by 7 bases and V by 7 bases; bases with no gene match: 6. The CDR3 reads CASNSGQGVEAFF. DNA for the CDR3: TGTGCCAGCAATAGCGGACAGGGGGTTGAAGCTTTCTTT.